A single sample is the source of the 9 T cell receptor beta chains below, sequenced in a study of blood T cell repertoires in COVID-19. Assay: immunoSEQ multiplex PCR; the TCRdb copy retains only in-frame clones and omits some. Among roughly 250,000 clones, about 88% were seen once, and the ten largest hold 2.1%. Sequencing input: peripheral blood. The receptor source for this set is a woman between 40 and 50 years old who had recovered from COVID-19.

This clone was observed a handful of times. The V gene is TRBV7-2, the J gene TRBJ1-6; 8 positions match TRBD1. The CDR3 runs to 16 residues. Germline CDR1 and CDR2: SGHTA and FQGNSA. V shed 5 bases and J 2 bases; nucleotides not matched to a gene: 5. The CDR3 DNA is TGTGCCAGCAGCCAGGGGGCGCGGACCTATAATTCACCCCTCCACTTT. It is translated as CASSQGARTYNSPLHF.

The chain recombines TRBV9 with TRBJ1-2; 7 nucleotides match TRBD1. This CDR3 is built from 18 residues. The J segment lost 0 bases and the V segment lost 3 bases, leaving 14 bases of the junction unmatched. Germline V gives CDR1 SGDLS, CDR2 YYNGEE. This chain's CDR3 is CASSARQGSSLTNYGYTF. The CDR3 nucleotides read TGTGCCAGCAGCGCCCGACAGGGATCATCCCTAACTAACTATGGCTACACCTTC.

Of note for this clone: One end of the junction is discordant with germline, which a read error may explain. J is TRBJ2-7 and V is TRBV10-3; no clear D. This CDR3 has 15 residues. Germline lookup yields CDR1 ENHRY and CDR2 SYGVKD. CDR3 sequence (DNA): TGTGCCATCAGTGGTTTCGGGTTAGGCTCCCACGAGCAGTACTTC. Amino acid sequence: CAISGFGLGSHEQYF.

This chain joins TRBV11-3 and TRBJ2-4; D perhaps matches TRBD2 (6 bases). Germline assignment: CDR1 SGHNT and CDR2 YENEEA. Trimming shortened V by 3 bases and J by 0 bases, and 6 bases separated the two germline ends. The CDR3 runs to 14 residues. Here the CDR3 DNA reads TGTGCCAGCAGCTTGGGGGGAGCCAAAAACATTCAGTACTTC. It is translated as CASSLGGAKNIQYF. Together with reference TRBV11-3 and TRBJ2-4, the CDR3 gives the full variable domain: EAGVVQSPRYKIIEKKQPVAFWCNPISGHNTLYWYLQNLGQGPELLIRYENEEAVDDSQLPKDRFSAERLKGVDSTLKIQPAELGDSAVYLCASSLGGAKNIQYFGAGTRLSVL.

The chain employs TRBV29-1 and TRBJ2-1, with 11 bases aligning to TRBD2. The CDR3 is made up of 15 amino acids. The junction had 7 bases not matched to a gene; V was cut back by 5 bases and J by 4 bases. Germline V gene sequence: CDR1 SQVTM, CDR2 ANQGSEA. For the CDR3, the DNA is TGCAGCGTTTCCCTAGCGGGAGGTTCTTACAATGAGCAGTTCTTC. Residues: CSVSLAGGSYNEQFF.

This rearrangement joins TRBV9 to TRBJ2-3, with TRBD1 as a possible D gene (6 bases). V lost 9 bases and J 2 bases, leaving 13 bases between the germline ends. Germline V lookup: CDR1 SGDLS, CDR2 YYNGEE. This CDR3 contains 13 residues. CDR3 bases: TGTGCCACCCCGTCAGGGGACACAGATACGCAGTATTTT. This translates into CATPSGDTDTQYF. Complete variable domain (other parts from reference TRBV9 and TRBJ2-3): DSGVTQTPKHLITATGQRVTLRCSPRSGDLSVYWYQQSLDQGLQFLIQYYNGEERAKGNILERFSAQQFPDLHSELNLSSLELGDSALYFCATPSGDTDTQYFGPGTRLTVL.

The chain is built from TRBV2 and TRBJ2-2; D might be TRBD1 (6 bases). Trimming left V 3 bases short and J 1 base short, with 12 bases between. Germline V CDR1 and CDR2: SNHLY, FYNNEI. CDR3 length: 16 residues. The DNA for the CDR3 is TGTGCCAGCAGTGACATAAAGACAGGGAACACCGGGGAGCTGTTTTTT. Translating gives CASSDIKTGNTGELFF.

This clone has only one observation. The sample has other DNA sequences that encode this CDR3 too. This chain uses TRBV6-5 with TRBJ2-7, with 10 bases matching TRBD1. V lost 6 bases, J lost 2 bases, and 4 bases stayed unmatched. CDR1 and CDR2 (germline): MNHEY, SVGAGI. There are 14 residues in the CDR3. CDR3 nucleotide sequence: TGTGCCAGCAGACCGGGACAGGGGACCTACGAGCAGTACTTC. Protein product: CASRPGQGTYEQYF.

The chain's CDR3 is CASSPTGTGAYEQYF. The CDR3 region has the DNA TGTGCCAGCAGCCCGACCGGGACAGGAGCCTACGAGCAGTACTTC. The V call is TRBV7-2, the J call TRBJ2-7, with 8 bases that match TRBD1. Germline lookup yields CDR1 SGHTA and CDR2 FQGNSA. Germline trimming cut 5 bases from V and 2 bases from J; bases unmatched to any gene: 8. This CDR3 has 15 residues.